This T cell receptor beta chain was identified in a study of long-term antiretroviral therapy in people with HIV. Run at survey level, the immunoSEQ assay was version v3.0. TCRdb keeps only in-frame clones here, not all; method: immunoSEQ multiplex PCR. The table lists some 22,000 clones, approximately 91% of them singletons. General study results and limits: Pre-ART expanded clones dominated the repertoire at every time point.

The CDR3 has 13 amino acids. V dropped 5 bases and J dropped 8; count of bases not matched to a gene: 7. Germline V lookup: CDR1 MNHEY, CDR2 SVGAGI. This clone occurred a few times. The antigen remains unidentified. The sequence derives from a man aged 60 to 75 with HIV. The rearrangement links TRBV6-5 to TRBJ1-2; TRBD1 aligns across 8 bases. The material was unsorted PBMCs, obtained 0.6 years after starting antiretroviral therapy. CDR3 nucleotides: TGTGCCAGCAGTAAAACAGGGGGTCGGGGCTACACCTTC. This codes for CASSKTGGRGYTF.